This T cell receptor beta chain originates from a study of Graves' ophthalmopathy and Graves' hyperthyroidism. All donors with ophthalmopathy were recorded as having moderate-to-severe activity, CAS ≥3, NOSPECS ≥4 and a duration under 3 months. General observations from the study: Distinction of ophthalmopathy from stable hyperthyroidism by a 13-signature model reached over 85% sensitivity and more than 65% specificity.

For repertoire sequencing, the TCR beta CDR3 regions were amplified from RNA transcripts. An opening RT-PCR round employed HTBI primers and preceded a second-round multiplex PCR. TCRdb used MiXCR to reprocess the multiplex PCR reads, holding one entry per CDR3 protein. The sample consists of around 170,000 distinct CDR3 sequences, less than 45% of them appearing once. As for this clonotype: The antigen is unknown.

V dropped 2 bases and J dropped 0 bases, with 17 bases sitting between them. This CDR3 has 17 residues. Germline V CDR1 and CDR2: MNHEY, SVGAGI. Source material: peripheral blood. The chain combines TRBV6-5 with TRBJ2-7; the D gene could be TRBD1 or TRBD2 (6 bases each). The sequence was obtained from a woman aged 40 to 50 with Graves' ophthalmopathy. DNA of the CDR3: TGTGCCAGCAGTTACCGGAGGGTTTTACAGGGCTCCTACGAGCAGTACTTC. Residues: CASSYRRVLQGSYEQYF.